This T cell receptor beta chain was obtained from a study of T cell repertoires in cytomegalovirus infection. Each CDR3 protein gets one entry after TCRdb re-called the reads with MiXCR. Of some 920,000 distinct CDR3 sequences in the sample, around 30% were seen once. Regarding this clonotype: Its cognate antigen is unknown.

This CDR3 comprises 12 residues. Trimming pared 3 bases from V and 5 bases from J, leaving 10 bases between. Germline V gene sequence: CDR1 DFQATT, CDR2 SNEGSKA (reference sequence). The clonotype comes from a human donor in good health (CMV status not recorded). Some clones in this sample may be carry-over from other donors' samples. The chain links TRBV20-1 to TRBJ2-5, with unresolved D. This specimen was cultured CD8+ T cells from PBMCs, taken from culture after CMV antigen stimulation. Written as DNA, the CDR3 is TGCAGTGCTAGTACACCGGAGGAGACCCAGTACTTC. Its protein is CSASTPEETQYF.